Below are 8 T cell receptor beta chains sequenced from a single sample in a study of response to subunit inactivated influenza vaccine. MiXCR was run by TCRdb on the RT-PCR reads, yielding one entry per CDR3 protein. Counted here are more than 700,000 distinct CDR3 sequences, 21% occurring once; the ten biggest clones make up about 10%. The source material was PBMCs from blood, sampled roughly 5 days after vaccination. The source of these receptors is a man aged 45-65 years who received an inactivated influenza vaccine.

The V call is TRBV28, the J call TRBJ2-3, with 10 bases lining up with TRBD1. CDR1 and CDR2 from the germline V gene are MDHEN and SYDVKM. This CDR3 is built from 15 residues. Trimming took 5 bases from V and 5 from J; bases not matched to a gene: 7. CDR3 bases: TGTGCCAGCAGTCCCCGGGGACAGGGGAGAGATACGCAGTATTTT. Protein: CASSPRGQGRDTQYF.

CDR3 region: CASRTGDVGEKLFF. As DNA, the CDR3 is TGTGCCAGCAGAACAGGGGATGTTGGTGAAAAACTGTTTTTT. V gene TRBV6-1 combines with J gene TRBJ1-4, with TRBD1 matching 7 bases. The CDR3 totals 14 residues. With V trimmed by 6 bases and J by 7 bases, 8 bases remained unmatched. CDR1 is MNHNS, CDR2 SASEGT, per germline.

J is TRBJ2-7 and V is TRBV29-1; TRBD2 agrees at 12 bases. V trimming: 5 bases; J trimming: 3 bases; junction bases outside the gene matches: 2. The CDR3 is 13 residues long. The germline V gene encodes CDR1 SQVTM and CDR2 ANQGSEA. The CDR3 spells CSVRTSGNYEQYF. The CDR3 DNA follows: TGCAGCGTTAGGACTAGCGGGAACTACGAGCAGTACTTC.

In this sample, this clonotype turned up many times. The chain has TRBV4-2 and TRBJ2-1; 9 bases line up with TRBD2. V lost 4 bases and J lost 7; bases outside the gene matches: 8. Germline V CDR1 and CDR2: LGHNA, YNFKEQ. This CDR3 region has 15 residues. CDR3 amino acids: CASSPIAGGLNEQFF. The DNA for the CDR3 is TGTGCCAGCAGCCCCATCGCGGGGGGGCTGAATGAGCAGTTCTTC.

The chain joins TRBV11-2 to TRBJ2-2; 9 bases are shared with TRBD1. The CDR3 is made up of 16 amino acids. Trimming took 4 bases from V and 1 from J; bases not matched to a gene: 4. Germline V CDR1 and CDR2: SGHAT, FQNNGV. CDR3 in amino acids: CASSSDRGRNTGELFF. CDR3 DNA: TGTGCCAGCAGCTCGGACAGGGGAAGGAACACCGGGGAGCTGTTTTTT.

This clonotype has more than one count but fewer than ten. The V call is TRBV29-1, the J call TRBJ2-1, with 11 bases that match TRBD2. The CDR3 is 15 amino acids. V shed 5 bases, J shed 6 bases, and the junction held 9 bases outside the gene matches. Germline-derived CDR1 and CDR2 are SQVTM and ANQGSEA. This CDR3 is CSVLLAGGPVNEQFF. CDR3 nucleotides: TGCAGCGTTCTGTTAGCGGGAGGGCCTGTCAATGAGCAGTTCTTC.

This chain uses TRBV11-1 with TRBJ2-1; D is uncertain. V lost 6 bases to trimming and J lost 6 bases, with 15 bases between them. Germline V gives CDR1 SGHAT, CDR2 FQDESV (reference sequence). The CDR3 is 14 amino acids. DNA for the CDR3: TGTGCCAGCAGTCAACTAACTCCTCTCAATGAGCAGTTCTTC. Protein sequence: CASSQLTPLNEQFF.

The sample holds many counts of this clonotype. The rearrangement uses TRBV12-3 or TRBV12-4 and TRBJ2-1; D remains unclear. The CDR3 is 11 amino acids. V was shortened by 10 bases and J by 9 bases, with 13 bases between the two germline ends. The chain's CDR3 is CATLSWREQFF. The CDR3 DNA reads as TGTGCCACCCTTTCGTGGCGTGAGCAGTTCTTC.